This T cell receptor (beta chain) was captured by sequencing in a study of cytotoxic CD8 clonotypes in ibrutinib-treated CLL. Across the study: Partial responses numbered approximately 24 and complete responses 2; after a median about 62 months, roughly 15 stayed remitted and approximately twelve progressed. Timing of response sample collection was a median around eleven months after treatment start, with a range of 6 to 36.

CDR1 and CDR2 from the germline V gene are LNHNV and YYDKDF (reference sequence). This CDR3 is 13 amino acids long. After removal of 4 bases from V and 1 base from J, the junction contained 1 base not matched to a gene. TCR beta libraries used about 2 micrograms of genomic DNA from cryopreserved PBMCs. Produced via immunoSEQ multiplex PCR; TCRdb's table is partial and in-frame only. The sample has more than 25,000 clones; almost 70% are singletons. This clone was detected a few times. The chain employs TRBV15 and TRBJ2-7; 7 bases line up with TRBD1. The sequencing here drew on PBMCs, taken after 24 months of ibrutinib treatment. The sequence came from a human donor with chronic lymphocytic leukemia. This CDR3 is CATSTTGSYEQYF. CDR3 bases: TGTGCCACCAGCACGACAGGGTCCTACGAGCAGTACTTC.